These 29 T cell receptor beta chains were all obtained from the same sample, sequenced in a study of blood T cell repertoires in COVID-19. Assay used: immunoSEQ multiplex PCR; TCRdb lists only in-frame clones, some missing. Found here are tens of thousands of clones, around four fifths of them singletons; the top ten hold around 12%. Material for sequencing was peripheral blood. Every receptor here comes from an older man with acute or convalescent COVID-19.

The chain joins TRBV10-3 to TRBJ2-7, with 11 bases matching TRBD1. The CDR3 contains 14 residues. Germline V lookup: CDR1 ENHRY, CDR2 SYGVKD. Losses at the gene ends were 5 bases for V and 6 bases for J; bases not matched to a gene: 6. CDR3: CAISPGQGVIEQYF. The CDR3 DNA reads TGTGCCATCAGTCCGGGACAGGGGGTGATCGAGCAGTACTTC.

V usage is TRBV30 and J usage is TRBJ2-2; tentative D call: TRBD1 (5 bases). The germline V gene encodes CDR1 GTSNPN and CDR2 SVGIG (reference sequence). Trimming cost V 3 bases and J 3 bases, with 8 bases left between them. CDR3 length: 13 amino acids. DNA for the CDR3: TGTGCCTGGAGAAAGGGGTACACCGGGGAGCTGTTTTTT. This gives the protein CAWRKGYTGELFF.

The chain is built from TRBV6-5 and TRBJ1-3; possible D gene TRBD1, 5 bases. The CDR3 has 14 residues. CDR1 is MNHEY and CDR2 is SVGAGI in the germline V gene. V was shortened by 5 bases and J by 7 bases, with 15 bases between the two germline ends. The CDR3 nucleotides read TGTGCCAGCAGTAATTCCAGGGAAAGCAACACCATATATTTT. This gives the protein CASSNSRESNTIYF.

This clone has a handful of counts. CDR3 sequence reads: CSVAPRNGVAFF. The CDR3 nucleotides are TGCAGCGTTGCCCCTAGGAACGGGGTGGCTTTCTTT. The chain has TRBV29-1 and TRBJ1-1; D unresolved. V was shortened by 4 bases and J by 11 bases, with 17 bases between the two germline ends. There are 12 residues in the CDR3. Germline values: CDR1 SQVTM, CDR2 ANQGSEA.

The chain couples TRBV30 to TRBJ1-5; TRBD1 is a possible D gene (5 bases). This CDR3 spans 16 amino acids. The germline V gene has CDR1 GTSNPN and CDR2 SVGIG (reference sequence). V was shortened by 5 bases and J by 1 base, with 18 bases between the two germline ends. CDR3 region: CAWGKGAALSNQPQHF. The CDR3 DNA is TGTGCCTGGGGGAAAGGGGCCGCCTTGAGCAATCAGCCCCAGCATTTT.

The chain joins TRBV18 to TRBJ2-3, with 8 bases aligning to TRBD2. CDR3 length: 18 residues. Germline V CDR1 and CDR2: KGHSH, LQKENI. V gave up 0 bases and J gave up 1 base; unmatched junction bases: 9. DNA of the CDR3: TGTGCCAGCTCACCACCAGGCGCCGGGGGGGCCGGCACAGATACGCAGTATTTT. As protein: CASSPPGAGGAGTDTQYF.

V gene TRBV12-3 or TRBV12-4 combines with J gene TRBJ2-7, with 8 bases identical to TRBD1. This CDR3 spans 13 amino acids. V trimming: 6 bases; J trimming: 1 base; junction bases outside the gene matches: 2. The CDR3 loop reads CASRGQGSYEQYF. CDR3 nucleotide sequence: TGTGCCAGCAGAGGACAGGGATCCTACGAGCAGTACTTC.

The V gene is TRBV5-1, the J gene TRBJ2-6; 7 nucleotides match TRBD1. This CDR3 comprises 17 residues. Germline V gene sequence: CDR1 SGHRS, CDR2 YFSETQ. J lost 0 bases, V lost 4 bases, and 7 bases had no gene match. The CDR3 spells CASSADRIGSGANVLTF. The CDR3 coding sequence is TGCGCCAGCAGCGCGGACAGGATCGGCTCTGGGGCCAACGTCCTGACTTTC.

This chain uses TRBV27 with TRBJ1-1; perhaps TRBD1 as D (6 bases). V was pared by 6 bases and J by 6 bases, with 11 bases between. The germline gives CDR1 MNHEY, CDR2 SMNVEV (reference sequence). The CDR3 is made up of 12 amino acids. The CDR3 spells CASSRGGAEAFF. The CDR3 DNA is TGTGCCAGCAGCCGAGGGGGGGCTGAAGCTTTCTTT.

The genes are TRBV14 and TRBJ2-2; D unresolved. CDR1 and CDR2 from the germline V gene are SGHDN and FVKESK. The CDR3 has 12 amino acids. V was pared by 4 bases and J by 5 bases, with 5 bases between. CDR3 loop: CASSPRTGELFF. The CDR3 DNA reads TGTGCCAGCAGCCCGAGAACCGGGGAGCTGTTTTTT.

This sequence joins TRBV5-1 and TRBJ2-5, with TRBD1 matching over 9 bases. After removal of 3 bases from V and 2 bases from J, the junction contained 5 bases not matched to a gene. The germline V gene has CDR1 SGHRS and CDR2 YFSETQ. This CDR3 region has 15 residues. The CDR3 region is CASSWTGQGQETQYF. CDR3 bases: TGCGCCAGCAGCTGGACGGGACAGGGACAAGAGACCCAGTACTTC.

The chain is built from TRBV19 and TRBJ1-1; 9 bases align to TRBD1. Trimming took 3 bases from V and 5 from J; bases not matched to a gene: 13. Germline V lookup: CDR1 LNHDA, CDR2 SQIVND (reference sequence). The CDR3 covers 17 residues. The CDR3 spells CASSIRWSGTGPTEAFF. The CDR3 DNA reads as TGTGCCAGTAGTATTCGTTGGTCGGGGACAGGGCCGACTGAAGCTTTCTTT. Together with reference TRBV19 and TRBJ1-1, the CDR3 gives the full variable domain: DGGITQSPKYLFRKEGQNVTLSCEQNLNHDAMYWYRQDPGQGLRLIYYSQIVNDFQKGDIAEGYSVSREKKESFPLTVTSAQKNPTAFYLCASSIRWSGTGPTEAFFGQGTRLTVV.

This clone was seen only once. This chain joins TRBV24-1 and TRBJ1-1; D uncertain. Germline CDR1 is KGHDR and CDR2 is SFDVKD. Trimming took 4 bases from V and 6 from J, leaving 14 bases between them. The CDR3 totals 14 residues. The CDR3 region has the DNA TGTGCCACCAGTGAACCGGGAAGGGAGGCTGAAGCTTTCTTT. Translated: CATSEPGREAEAFF.

This clone showed up just a few times. The rearrangement uses TRBV11-2 and TRBJ2-2; TRBD1 aligns across 8 bases. Trimming cost V 3 bases and J 4 bases; bases outside gene matches: 13. Germline CDR1 SGHAT, CDR2 FQNNGV. The CDR3 sequence is 18 residues long. CDR3: CASSLALGVTGGTGELFF. For the CDR3, the DNA is TGTGCCAGCAGCTTGGCTCTGGGGGTAACAGGGGGCACCGGGGAGCTGTTTTTT. Filled out from reference TRBV11-2 and TRBJ2-2, the complete variable domain reads EAGVAQSPRYKIIEKRQSVAFWCNPISGHATLYWYQQILGQGPKLLIQFQNNGVVDDSQLPKDRFSAERLKGVDSTLKIQPAKLEDSAVYLCASSLALGVTGGTGELFFGEGSRLTVL.

This sequence joins TRBV11-2 and TRBJ1-3; 7 bases agree with TRBD1. The CDR3 is made up of 14 amino acids. V was clipped by 6 bases and J by 4 bases; unmatched bases: 6. Germline V gives CDR1 SGHAT, CDR2 FQNNGV. In DNA, the CDR3 is TGTGCCAGCAGTCTGGACAGGCTCGGAAACACCATATATTTT. This codes for CASSLDRLGNTIYF.

The V and J genes are TRBV11-3 and TRBJ2-1, with TRBD2 matching 13 bases. This CDR3 is 17 amino acids long. The junction had 8 bases not matched to a gene; V was cut back by 5 bases and J by 4 bases. Germline assignment: CDR1 SGHNT and CDR2 YENEEA. The CDR3 reads CASSRTSGSQIYNEQFF. DNA of the CDR3: TGTGCCAGCAGCCGGACTAGCGGGAGCCAGATTTACAATGAGCAGTTCTTC.

The genes are TRBV7-9 and TRBJ2-1, with 11 bases lining up with TRBD2. Germline trimming cut 3 bases from V and 13 bases from J; bases unmatched to any gene: 11. Germline V gives CDR1 SEHNR, CDR2 FQNEAQ (reference sequence). The CDR3 spans 15 residues. The CDR3 is CASSLSSGRASTQFF. The CDR3, as DNA: TGTGCCAGCAGCTTGAGTAGCGGGAGGGCCTCTACCCAGTTCTTC.

The chain employs TRBV7-2 and TRBJ1-3, with unresolved D. From germline, CDR1 is SGHTA and CDR2 FQGNSA. The V end lost 0 bases, the J end lost 8 bases, and 14 bases lay between the germline ends. CDR3 size: 15 residues. The CDR3 loop reads CASSLAPVRRDTIYF. CDR3 nucleotides: TGTGCCAGCAGCTTAGCGCCGGTCAGGCGGGACACCATATATTTT.

The rearrangement joins TRBV5-1 to TRBJ1-1; D is undetermined. Germline assignment: CDR1 SGHRS and CDR2 YFSETQ. The CDR3 is 16 amino acids. V was shortened by 3 bases and J by 0 bases, with 15 bases between the two germline ends. The CDR3 DNA sequence: TGCGCCAGCAGCTCCTCAGCAGCTAGGATGAACACTGAAGCTTTCTTT. It encodes CASSSSAARMNTEAFF.

This CDR3 is CASSLGLANEQYF. CDR3 in DNA: TGTGCCAGCAGCCTGGGACTAGCGAACGAGCAGTACTTC. This chain connects TRBV3-1 (or the pseudogene TRBV3-2) to TRBJ2-7, with 10 bases aligning to TRBD2. CDR3 length: 13 residues. From germline, CDR1 is LGHDT and CDR2 YNNKEL (reference sequence). The V gene end was trimmed by 4 bases and the J gene end by 5 bases; junction bases not matched to a gene: 2.

J is TRBJ2-2 and V is TRBV29-1, with 7 bases identical to TRBD1. The CDR3 length is 15 residues. V trimming: 1 base; J trimming: 5 bases; junction bases outside the gene matches: 7. Germline V CDR1 and CDR2: SQVTM, ANQGSEA. The CDR3 bases are TGCAGCGTTGAAGTTAGGGACAGCGTTACCGGGGAGCTGTTTTTT. Translation: CSVEVRDSVTGELFF.

The rearrangement links TRBV11-3 to TRBJ1-1; a possible D gene is TRBD1 (6 bases). Trimming removed 5 bases from V and 0 bases from J, with 13 bases in between. CDR1 is SGHNT, CDR2 YENEEA, per germline. The CDR3 contains 15 residues. CDR3 region: CASSHDGGLNTEAFF. As DNA, the CDR3 is TGTGCCAGCAGCCATGACGGGGGGCTGAACACTGAAGCTTTCTTT.

The chain couples TRBV5-1 to TRBJ1-4; 7 positions agree with TRBD1. Germline-derived CDR1 and CDR2 are SGHRS and YFSETQ. The V and J ends lost 6 bases and 11 bases, in that order; junction bases with no gene match: 7. The CDR3 loop spans 12 amino acids. CDR3 protein: CASTSPTGKLFF. CDR3 nucleotide sequence: TGCGCCAGCACTTCACCGACAGGGAAACTGTTTTTT.

This clone has only one observation. The V call is TRBV30, the J call TRBJ1-5; D ambiguous. V was shortened by 2 bases and J by 5 bases, with 13 bases between the two germline ends. The germline V gene encodes CDR1 GTSNPN and CDR2 SVGIG (reference sequence). The CDR3 runs to 14 residues. The CDR3 DNA reads as TGTGCCTGGAGTAGATGGGGAGCGGATCAGCCCCAGCATTTT. Translation gives CAWSRWGADQPQHF. The full variable domain, with the rest looked up from reference TRBV30 and TRBJ1-5, is SQTIHQWPATLVQPVGSPLSLECTVEGTSNPNLYWYRQAAGRGLQLLFYSVGIGQISSEVPQNLSASRPQDRQFILSSKKLLLSDSGFYLCAWSRWGADQPQHFGDGTRLSIL.

The J gene is TRBJ2-2, the V gene TRBV2, with 9 bases matching TRBD1. The CDR3 runs 16 residues. V lost 4 bases, J lost 7 bases, and 10 bases stayed unmatched. CDR1 is SNHLY, CDR2 FYNNEI, per germline. The CDR3 sequence: CASSVGTGFSGGELFF. CDR3 nucleotide sequence: TGTGCCAGCAGTGTTGGGACAGGGTTCTCGGGCGGGGAGCTGTTTTTT. Complete variable domain (other parts from reference TRBV2 and TRBJ2-2): EPEVTQTPSHQVTQMGQEVILRCVPISNHLYFYWYRQILGQKVEFLVSFYNNEISEKSEIFDDQFSVERPDGSNFTLKIRSTKLEDSAMYFCASSVGTGFSGGELFFGEGSRLTVL.

This chain connects TRBV27 to TRBJ2-7; TRBD2 aligns across 12 bases. The CDR3 consists of 16 residues. The V and J ends lost 5 bases and 7 bases, in that order; junction bases with no gene match: 12. Germline V gene sequence: CDR1 MNHEY, CDR2 SMNVEV (reference sequence). This CDR3 reads CASSPLSSGRAREQYF. CDR3 DNA sequence: TGTGCCAGCAGTCCGCTCTCTAGCGGGAGGGCCCGGGAGCAGTACTTC.

The rearrangement links TRBV10-1 to TRBJ1-5; D is uncertain. This CDR3 comprises 12 residues. Germline V CDR1 and CDR2: WNHNN, SYGVQD (reference sequence). Between the trimmed V and J ends, which lost 3 bases and 4 bases, there was a span of 4 bases. CDR3 DNA: TGCGCCAGCAGTGACGGGAATCAGCCCCAGCATTTT. This translates into CASSDGNQPQHF.

V is TRBV5-1 and J is TRBJ1-2; D remains ambiguous. V was pared by 4 bases and J by 2 bases, with 15 bases between. CDR3 length: 15 residues. CDR1 is SGHRS, CDR2 YFSETQ, per germline. The CDR3 DNA reads as TGCGCCAGCAGCCCGGGTGTAGGCAGCAACTATGGCTACACCTTC. Translated, it gives CASSPGVGSNYGYTF.

The chain carries TRBV6-5 and TRBJ2-1; D ambiguous. CDR1 is MNHEY, CDR2 SVGAGI, per germline. Trimming stripped 4 bases from V and 3 bases from J, with 10 bases between. The CDR3 runs 14 residues. The CDR3 sequence: CASSSGSYYNEQFF. In nucleotides, the CDR3 is TGTGCCAGCAGTTCCGGGTCCTACTACAATGAGCAGTTCTTC.